Shown below are 31 T cell receptor beta chains from a single sample sequenced in a study of beta chain features in type 1 diabetes (dated by TCRdb to about 2018). General conclusions and limits of the study: Type 1 diabetes patients showed a moderate but significant shortening of TCRB CDR3 length in all four CD4+ subsets.

No antigens are known for them. Receptors were amplified or captured by the immunoSEQ multiplex PCR assay. The High Capacity cDNA Reverse Transcription Kit was used to reverse transcribe all of the isolated RNA, meaning that expressed TCRB transcripts were what got sequenced. As stored in TCRdb, this immuneACCESS dataset retains in-frame rearrangements with V and J assigned. A fraction of the clones does not appear; measured against another copy, unresolved V genes explain less than half of the discrepancy, and the remainder lacks a known reason. Here the sample has about 28,000 clones; around three fifths occur a single time. The top ten clones comprise approximately 2.5% of the sample. Sequenced material: Tregs from blood. The cell subset or site label corresponds to: regulatory CD4+ T cells. Every receptor here comes from a woman in her 30s with type 1 diabetes.

The V and J genes are TRBV7-8 and TRBJ2-7; 13 nucleotides line up with TRBD2. The CDR3 is 15 residues long. Trimming at V came to 4 bases and at J to 6 bases, leaving 6 bases not matched to a gene. The germline V gene has CDR1 SGHVS and CDR2 FQNEAQ. CDR3 amino acids: CASSSTLAGGLEQYF. Here the CDR3 DNA reads TGTGCCAGCAGCTCTACACTAGCGGGAGGGCTCGAGCAGTACTTC. The variable domain in full, with the rest retrieved from reference TRBV7-8 and TRBJ2-7, is GAGVSQSPRYKVAKRGQDVALRCDPISGHVSLFWYQQALGQGPEFLTYFQNEAQLDKSGLPSDRFFAERPEGSVSTLKIQRTQQEDSAVYLCASSSTLAGGLEQYFGPGTRLTVT.

This clone was counted only a few times. The chain uses TRBV29-1 and TRBJ2-7; 14 positions match TRBD2. Looked up from germline, CDR1 is SQVTM and CDR2 is ANQGSEA. This CDR3 contains 15 residues. V was pared by 1 base and J by 3 bases, with 2 bases of the junction left unmatched. This CDR3 is CSVEGGTSGSYEQYF. Here the CDR3 DNA reads TGCAGCGTTGAAGGCGGGACTAGCGGGAGCTACGAGCAGTACTTC.

This clone has just a few counts. The chain couples TRBV19 to TRBJ2-5; D call uncertain. CDR1 LNHDA and CDR2 SQIVND come from the germline V gene (reference sequence). This CDR3 contains 11 residues. Deletions cut 4 bases from V and 7 bases from J, with 7 bases between. In nucleotides, the CDR3 is TGTGCCAGTAGTACGAGTAGGACCCAGTACTTC. It translates to CASSTSRTQYF.

This clone was observed a few times. V is TRBV23-1 and J is TRBJ2-6; 10 nucleotides line up with TRBD2. TRBV23-1 is an ORF; its function is uncertain. This CDR3 comprises 18 residues. With 5 bases clipped from V and 2 bases from J, the junction kept 9 bases outside the gene matches. The DNA of the CDR3 is TGCGCCAGCAGTGTGACTAGCGGGTTTGGGCCTGGGGCCAACGTCCTGACTTTC. Translating it yields CASSVTSGFGPGANVLTF.

This clone was detected only once. The chain joins TRBV30 to TRBJ2-2, with 8 bases matching TRBD1. V shed 8 bases, J shed 4 bases, and the junction held 3 bases outside the gene matches. CDR1 is GTSNPN, CDR2 SVGIG, per germline (reference sequence). The CDR3 contains 12 residues. The CDR3 nucleotides read TGTGCCGGACAGGGATTCACCGGGGAGCTGTTTTTT. It codes for CAGQGFTGELFF.

The V gene is TRBV16, the J gene TRBJ2-7; D is uncertain. Germline-derived CDR1 and CDR2 are KGHSY and FQNENV. The V and J ends lost 0 bases and 6 bases respectively, with 12 bases between them. The CDR3 runs 14 residues. CDR3 sequence reads: CASSQSASWVEQYF. The CDR3 DNA reads TGTGCCAGCAGCCAATCGGCTAGTTGGGTCGAGCAGTACTTC.

As to this clone: In the same sample, other DNA sequences code for this CDR3. J is TRBJ2-1 and V is TRBV23-1, with a weak D call TRBD1 (5 bases). TRBV23-1 is identified as an open reading frame with a role that is uncertain. Trimming took off 3 bases at V and 5 bases at J, with 14 bases between the two ends. The CDR3 totals 15 residues. The CDR3 region has the DNA TGCGCCAGCAGTCAGGCCCTAGGCAGGGACAATGAGCAGTTCTTC. The encoded protein is CASSQALGRDNEQFF.

This clone was detected once. This chain connects TRBV29-1 to TRBJ2-3; TRBD2 matches at 11 bases. Germline CDR1 SQVTM, CDR2 ANQGSEA. This CDR3 spans 16 amino acids. V dropped 6 bases and J dropped 5; count of bases not matched to a gene: 13. The CDR3 loop reads CSVRGGSGRAVDTQYF. The CDR3, as DNA: TGCAGCGTAAGGGGGGGTAGCGGGAGGGCCGTAGATACGCAGTATTTT.

This clone was detected only a few times. The chain carries TRBV29-1 and TRBJ1-1; possibly TRBD1 for D (6 bases). Germline V lookup: CDR1 SQVTM, CDR2 ANQGSEA. V was shortened by 6 bases and J by 1 base, with 15 bases between the two germline ends. There are 14 residues in the CDR3. The CDR3 loop is CSVRGRGTNTEAFF. Here the CDR3 DNA reads TGCAGCGTGCGTGGCAGGGGAACGAACACTGAAGCTTTCTTT. Looking up the rest from reference TRBV29-1 and TRBJ1-1 gives the full variable domain: SAVISQKPSRDICQRGTSLTIQCQVDSQVTMMFWYRQQPGQSLTLIATANQGSEATYESGFVIDKFPISRPNLTFSTLTVSNMSPEDSSIYLCSVRGRGTNTEAFFGQGTRLTVV.

There are a few counts of this clone. The rearrangement links TRBV4-1 to TRBJ2-3; 8 bases are a match to TRBD2. Germline V lookup: CDR1 MGHRA, CDR2 YSYEKL. The trim removed 0 bases at V and 1 base at J, leaving 6 bases unmatched. There are 17 residues in the CDR3. CDR3 sequence (DNA): TGCGCCAGCAGCCAAGATCTTGGACTAGCAGGCACAGATACGCAGTATTTT. It specifies CASSQDLGLAGTDTQYF.

V and J are TRBV2 and TRBJ1-5, with D unclear. There are 12 residues in the CDR3. The germline V gene encodes CDR1 SNHLY and CDR2 FYNNEI. V was pared by 7 bases and J by 9 bases, with 13 bases between. The CDR3: CASTLSEGPQHF. CDR3 nucleotides: TGTGCCAGCACGCTTTCCGAGGGGCCCCAGCATTTT.

V usage is TRBV6-5 and J usage is TRBJ2-7; D not resolved. V lost 6 bases, J lost 3 bases, and 15 bases lay in between. CDR1 and CDR2 from the germline V gene are MNHEY and SVGAGI. This CDR3 is built from 14 residues. In DNA, the CDR3 is TGTGCCAGCAGGCCATTCCCAGAACACTACGAGCAGTACTTC. Amino acids: CASRPFPEHYEQYF.

The chain has TRBV2 and TRBJ2-7, with D perhaps TRBD2 (5 bases). In germline, CDR1 is SNHLY, CDR2 FYNNEI. The germline V and J ends were trimmed by 3 bases and 2 bases, with 8 bases remaining between them. This CDR3 spans 13 amino acids. The CDR3 is CASSDSGTYEQYF. The CDR3, as DNA: TGTGCCAGCAGTGACAGCGGAACCTACGAGCAGTACTTC.

The V and J genes are TRBV5-1 and TRBJ2-3, with 13 nucleotides matching TRBD2. CDR1 is SGHRS and CDR2 is YFSETQ in the germline V gene. The CDR3 has 17 amino acids. V was pared by 0 bases and J by 4 bases, with 5 bases of the junction left unmatched. The CDR3 loop reads CASSLGLAGGASDTQYF. CDR3 DNA: TGCGCCAGCAGCTTGGGACTAGCGGGAGGTGCTTCAGATACGCAGTATTTT.

The gene calls are TRBV27 and TRBJ2-3, with TRBD2 as a possible D gene (6 bases). The CDR3 loop spans 14 amino acids. Germline V gene data show CDR1 as MNHEY and CDR2 as SMNVEV (reference sequence). Trimming removed 4 bases at V and 3 bases at J, with 11 bases between. In nucleotides, the CDR3 is TGTGCCAGCAGTTCGGGGGAACGGACAGATACGCAGTATTTT. This codes for CASSSGERTDTQYF.

V and J are TRBV5-4 and TRBJ2-3, with D tentatively TRBD2 (6 bases). Trimming stripped 0 bases from V and 4 bases from J, with 12 bases between. From germline, CDR1 is SGHNT and CDR2 YYREEE (reference sequence). The CDR3 has 15 amino acids. The CDR3 protein is CASSLDLTGADTQYF. As DNA, the CDR3 is TGTGCCAGCAGCTTGGACCTAACGGGAGCAGATACGCAGTATTTT.

The chain couples TRBV6-6 to TRBJ2-3; a possible D gene is TRBD1 (6 bases). V was clipped by 4 bases and J by 2 bases, with 13 bases between them. The CDR3 is 15 amino acids. Germline V gives CDR1 MNHNY, CDR2 SVGAGI (reference sequence). The chain's CDR3 is CASSWGRTLTDTQYF. The CDR3 bases are TGTGCCAGCAGTTGGGGGCGGACCCTCACAGATACGCAGTATTTT.

The CDR3 DNA follows: TGTGCCATCAGTGGGGGAGCAGATACGCAGTATTTT. Protein product: CAISGGADTQYF. The V call is TRBV10-3, the J call TRBJ2-3; D is perhaps TRBD2 (5 bases). The CDR3 loop spans 12 amino acids. The germline CDR1 and CDR2 sequences are ENHRY and SYGVKD. V was trimmed by 4 bases and J by 4 bases, leaving 6 bases between them.

The chain is built from TRBV6-6 and TRBJ2-7; 9 bases fit TRBD2. After removal of 7 bases from V and 0 bases from J, the junction contained 10 bases not matched to a gene. CDR1 and CDR2 from the germline V gene are MNHNY and SVGAGI (reference sequence). This CDR3 spans 16 amino acids. CDR3 DNA sequence: TGTGCCAGCACCAACAGGTTTAGCGGGAGCTCCTACGAGCAGTACTTC. It yields the protein CASTNRFSGSSYEQYF.

The chain links TRBV29-1 to TRBJ2-2; the match to TRBD2 covers 7 bases. Germline V gene data show CDR1 as SQVTM and CDR2 as ANQGSEA. The CDR3 covers 16 residues. Trimming cost V 5 bases and J 1 base; bases outside gene matches: 10. The DNA of the CDR3 is TGCAGCGTTATAGTGAGGGAGGGTTGGAACACCGGGGAGCTGTTTTTT. Residues: CSVIVREGWNTGELFF.

This chain joins TRBV6-5 and TRBJ2-7; the match to TRBD1 covers 7 bases. The CDR3 is 15 residues long. In germline, CDR1 is MNHEY, CDR2 SVGAGI. Trimming cost V 0 bases and J 4 bases; bases outside gene matches: 6. CDR3 loop: CASSYSGTDFYEQYF. CDR3 nucleotide sequence: TGTGCCAGCAGTTACTCAGGGACAGACTTTTACGAGCAGTACTTC.

This chain's CDR3 is CASSLVLQGAEAFF. In nucleotides, the CDR3 is TGTGCCAGCAGCTTGGTACTACAGGGGGCTGAAGCTTTCTTT. The V call is TRBV5-6, the J call TRBJ1-1; TRBD1 agrees at 8 bases. V gave up 0 bases and J gave up 6 bases; unmatched junction bases: 4. Germline values: CDR1 SGHDT, CDR2 YYEEEE. The CDR3 runs to 14 residues.

The chain joins TRBV4-1 to TRBJ2-1; no firm D call. The CDR3 length is 12 residues. The germline CDR1 and CDR2 sequences are MGHRA and YSYEKL. Between the trimmed V and J ends, which lost 5 bases and 15 bases, there was a span of 17 bases. CDR3 region: CASSSGETRAFF. CDR3 nucleotide sequence: TGCGCCAGCAGCTCGGGTGAGACTCGAGCGTTCTTC.

The rearrangement uses TRBV7-9 and TRBJ1-3; D unresolved. The germline V gene has CDR1 SEHNR and CDR2 FQNEAQ (reference sequence). The CDR3 is made up of 15 amino acids. With 1 base removed from V and 0 bases from J, the gap between germline ends came to 7 bases. The CDR3 reads CASSLDTSSGNTIYF. CDR3 sequence (DNA): TGTGCCAGCAGCTTAGACACAAGCTCTGGAAACACCATATATTTT.

This clone was seen a handful of times. The gene calls are TRBV18 and TRBJ1-1; D is possibly TRBD1 (5 bases). CDR1 is KGHSH and CDR2 is LQKENI in the germline V gene. The CDR3 is 18 residues long. V lost 0 bases to trimming and J lost 1 base, with 18 bases between them. The CDR3 DNA sequence: TGTGCCAGCTCACCACCGTCAAAGGGGAATGGTGAGAACACTGAAGCTTTCTTT. The encoded protein is CASSPPSKGNGENTEAFF.

The chain couples TRBV5-1 to TRBJ2-2; 8 bases align to TRBD2. The V gene's germline CDR1 is SGHRS and CDR2 YFSETQ. Trimming cost V 4 bases and J 6 bases; bases outside gene matches: 5. CDR3 length: 14 residues. CDR3 region: CASSASGGAGELFF. CDR3 DNA sequence: TGCGCCAGCAGCGCCTCGGGGGGGGCCGGGGAGCTGTTTTTT.

The chain links TRBV4-1 to TRBJ2-4; 8 bases are a match to TRBD1. This CDR3 is 17 amino acids long. The junction had 5 bases not matched to a gene; V was cut back by 1 base and J by 0 bases. Germline V gene lookup returns CDR1 MGHRA and CDR2 YSYEKL. The CDR3 sequence is CASSQGIRGRAKNIQYF. The CDR3 bases are TGCGCCAGCAGCCAAGGGATCAGGGGGCGAGCCAAAAACATTCAGTACTTC.

The chain uses TRBV6-5 and TRBJ2-7; 8 bases fit TRBD2. Trimming removed 3 bases from V and 4 bases from J; junction bases left unmatched: 8. Germline values: CDR1 MNHEY, CDR2 SVGAGI. The CDR3 has 15 amino acids. CDR3 DNA: TGTGCCAGCAGTTATTGGGGGACTAGGTCTTACGAGCAGTACTTC. Protein: CASSYWGTRSYEQYF.

This chain links TRBV11-2 with TRBJ2-7; D perhaps matches TRBD1 (6 bases). The CDR3 length is 11 residues. Germline values: CDR1 SGHAT, CDR2 FQNNGV. Trimming took 6 bases from V and 7 from J, leaving 10 bases between them. The CDR3: CASSQTGEQYF. CDR3 nucleotides: TGTGCCAGCAGTCAGACAGGAGAGCAGTACTTC.

The V and J genes are TRBV29-1 and TRBJ2-4; 7 bases agree with TRBD2. The CDR3 has 14 amino acids. Trimming took 3 bases from V and 7 from J; bases not matched to a gene: 9. Germline values: CDR1 SQVTM, CDR2 ANQGSEA. For the CDR3, the DNA is TGCAGCGTTGAGGGATCCGGGACTACTAACATTCAGTACTTC. This gives the protein CSVEGSGTTNIQYF.

The rearrangement joins TRBV19 to TRBJ2-3; tentative D call: TRBD2 (6 bases). CDR1 is LNHDA and CDR2 is SQIVND in the germline V gene (reference sequence). The CDR3 sequence is 13 residues long. Trimming stripped 9 bases from V and 3 bases from J, with 13 bases between. The CDR3 DNA follows: TGTGCCAGCTCGCGGCTAGCGACAGATACGCAGTATTTT. This sequence encodes CASSRLATDTQYF.